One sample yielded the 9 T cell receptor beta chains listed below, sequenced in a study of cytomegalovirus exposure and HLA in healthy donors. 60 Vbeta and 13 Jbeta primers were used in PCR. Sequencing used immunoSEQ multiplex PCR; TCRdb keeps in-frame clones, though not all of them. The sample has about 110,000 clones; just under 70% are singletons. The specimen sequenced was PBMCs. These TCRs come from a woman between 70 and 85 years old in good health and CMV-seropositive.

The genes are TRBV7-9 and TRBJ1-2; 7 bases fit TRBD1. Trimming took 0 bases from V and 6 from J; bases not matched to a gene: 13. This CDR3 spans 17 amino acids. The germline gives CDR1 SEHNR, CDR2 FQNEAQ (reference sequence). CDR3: CASSLAASKGGGHGYTF. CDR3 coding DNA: TGTGCCAGCAGCTTAGCGGCCTCCAAAGGGGGCGGTCATGGCTACACCTTC.

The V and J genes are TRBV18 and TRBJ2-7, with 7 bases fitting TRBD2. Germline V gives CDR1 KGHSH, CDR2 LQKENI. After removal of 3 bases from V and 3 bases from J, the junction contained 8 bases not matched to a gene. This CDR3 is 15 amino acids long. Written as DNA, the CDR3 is TGTGCCAGCTCACCTTTAGCGGGTGAAAGCTACGAGCAGTACTTC. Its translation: CASSPLAGESYEQYF.

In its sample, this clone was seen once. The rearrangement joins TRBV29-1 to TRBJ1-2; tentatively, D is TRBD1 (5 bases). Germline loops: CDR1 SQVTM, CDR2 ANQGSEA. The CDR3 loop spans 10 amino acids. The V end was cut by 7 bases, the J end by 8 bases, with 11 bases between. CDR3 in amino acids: CSAAQGGYTF. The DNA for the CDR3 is TGCAGCGCCGCCCAGGGAGGCTACACCTTC.

The CDR3 DNA reads TGCATCGGGACAGTCGGTGTCAATGAGCAGTTCTTC. This encodes CIGTVGVNEQFF. The chain combines TRBV29-1 with TRBJ2-1; 7 nucleotides agree with TRBD1. The CDR3 is made up of 12 amino acids. Germline CDR1 SQVTM, CDR2 ANQGSEA.

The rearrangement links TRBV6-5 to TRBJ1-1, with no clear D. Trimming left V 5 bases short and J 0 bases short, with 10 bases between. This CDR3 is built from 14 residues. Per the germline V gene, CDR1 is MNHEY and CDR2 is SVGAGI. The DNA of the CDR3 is TGTGCCAGCAGTCCCTCGGTGGTGAACACTGAAGCTTTCTTT. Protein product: CASSPSVVNTEAFF.

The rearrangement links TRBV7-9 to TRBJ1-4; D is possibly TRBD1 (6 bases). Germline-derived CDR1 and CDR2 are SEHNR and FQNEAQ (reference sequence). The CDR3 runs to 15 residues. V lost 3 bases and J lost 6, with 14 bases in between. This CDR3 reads CASSLVTGNYEKLFF. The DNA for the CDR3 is TGTGCCAGCAGCTTGGTTACAGGGAATTATGAAAAACTGTTTTTT.

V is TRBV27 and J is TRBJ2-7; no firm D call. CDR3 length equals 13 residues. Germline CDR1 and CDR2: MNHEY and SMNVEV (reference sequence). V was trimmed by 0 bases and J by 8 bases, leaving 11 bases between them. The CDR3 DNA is TGTGCCAGCAGTTTATCGTCAGCAGGAAAGCAGTACTTC. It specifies CASSLSSAGKQYF.

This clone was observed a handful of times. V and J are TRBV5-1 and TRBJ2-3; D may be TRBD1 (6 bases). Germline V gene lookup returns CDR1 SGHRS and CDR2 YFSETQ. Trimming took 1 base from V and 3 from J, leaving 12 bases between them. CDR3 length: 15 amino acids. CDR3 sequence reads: CASSLRAGATDTQYF. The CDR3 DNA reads TGCGCCAGCAGCTTGAGGGCAGGGGCGACAGATACGCAGTATTTT. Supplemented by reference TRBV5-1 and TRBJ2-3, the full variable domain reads KAGVTQTPRYLIKTRGQQVTLSCSPISGHRSVSWYQQTPGQGLQFLFEYFSETQRNKGNFPGRFSGRQFSNSRSEMNVSTLELGDSALYLCASSLRAGATDTQYFGPGTRLTVL.

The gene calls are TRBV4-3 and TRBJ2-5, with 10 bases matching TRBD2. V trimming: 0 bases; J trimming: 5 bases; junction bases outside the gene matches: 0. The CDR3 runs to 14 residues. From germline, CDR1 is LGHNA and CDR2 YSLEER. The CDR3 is CASSQEGLAETQYF. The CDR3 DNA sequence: TGCGCCAGCAGCCAAGAGGGACTAGCGGAGACCCAGTACTTC.